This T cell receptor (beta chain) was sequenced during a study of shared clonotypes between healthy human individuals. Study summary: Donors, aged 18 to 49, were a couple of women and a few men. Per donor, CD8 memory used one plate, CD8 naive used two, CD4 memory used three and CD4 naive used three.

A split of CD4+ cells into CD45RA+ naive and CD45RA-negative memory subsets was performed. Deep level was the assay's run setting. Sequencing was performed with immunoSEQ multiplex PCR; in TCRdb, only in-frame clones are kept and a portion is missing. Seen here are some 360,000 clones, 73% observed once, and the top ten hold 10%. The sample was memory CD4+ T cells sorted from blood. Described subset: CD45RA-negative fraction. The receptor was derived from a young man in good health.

The CDR3 nucleotides are TGTGCCAGCAGTGTCTTACGAGGCGGCTACACCTTC. As protein: CASSVLRGGYTF. The gene calls are TRBV2 and TRBJ1-2, with no clear D. V dropped 4 bases and J dropped 8 bases, with 11 bases sitting between them. The CDR3 runs 12 residues. Germline loops: CDR1 SNHLY, CDR2 FYNNEI.